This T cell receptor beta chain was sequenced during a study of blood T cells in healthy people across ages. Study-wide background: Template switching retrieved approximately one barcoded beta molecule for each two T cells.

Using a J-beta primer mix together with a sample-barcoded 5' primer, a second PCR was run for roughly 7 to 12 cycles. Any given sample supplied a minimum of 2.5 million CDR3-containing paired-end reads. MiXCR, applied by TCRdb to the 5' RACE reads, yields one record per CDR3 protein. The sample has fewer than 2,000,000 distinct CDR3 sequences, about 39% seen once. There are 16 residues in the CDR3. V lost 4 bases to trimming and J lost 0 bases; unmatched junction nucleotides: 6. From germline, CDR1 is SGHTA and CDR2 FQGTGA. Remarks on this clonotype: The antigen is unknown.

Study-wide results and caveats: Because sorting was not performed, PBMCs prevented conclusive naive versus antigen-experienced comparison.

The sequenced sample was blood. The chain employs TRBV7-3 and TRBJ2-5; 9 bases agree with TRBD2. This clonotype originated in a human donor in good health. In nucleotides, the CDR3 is TGTGCCAGCAGCTCATTTCAGCGGGGGGACCAAGAGACCCAGTACTTC. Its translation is CASSSFQRGDQETQYF. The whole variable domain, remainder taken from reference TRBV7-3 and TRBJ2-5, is GAGVSQTPSNKVTEKGKYVELRCDPISGHTALYWYRQSLGQGPEFLIYFQGTGAADDSGLPNDRFFAVRPEGSVSTLKIQRTERGDSAVYLCASSSFQRGDQETQYFGPGTRLLVL.